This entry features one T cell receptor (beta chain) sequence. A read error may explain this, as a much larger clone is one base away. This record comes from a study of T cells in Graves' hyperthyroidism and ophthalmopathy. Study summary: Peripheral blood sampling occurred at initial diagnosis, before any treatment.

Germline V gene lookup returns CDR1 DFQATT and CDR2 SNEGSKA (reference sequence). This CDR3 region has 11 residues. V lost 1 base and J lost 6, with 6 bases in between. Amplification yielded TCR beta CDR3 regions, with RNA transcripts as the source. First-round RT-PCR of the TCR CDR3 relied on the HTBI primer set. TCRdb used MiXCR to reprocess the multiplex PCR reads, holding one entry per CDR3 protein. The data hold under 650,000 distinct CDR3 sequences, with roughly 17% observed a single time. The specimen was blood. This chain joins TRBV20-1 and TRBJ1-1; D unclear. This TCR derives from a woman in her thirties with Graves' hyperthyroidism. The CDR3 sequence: CSARGESEAFF. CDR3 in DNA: TGCAGTGCTAGAGGGGAATCTGAAGCTTTCTTT.